The 17 T cell receptor beta chains listed next were all sequenced from one sample in a study of beta chain features in type 1 diabetes. Study observations and caveats: For Type 1 diabetes patients, all four CD4+ subsets carried TCRB CDR3s that were moderately but significantly shorter.

No antigen has been assigned to these receptors. The investigators reverse transcribed all of the isolated RNA, so they sequenced expressed TCRB transcripts. Generated by immunoSEQ multiplex PCR, the TCRdb table keeps only in-frame clones and is missing some. The sample has around 310,000 clones, approximately 13% seen once. The sample consisted of naive CD4+ T cells from blood. The receptors were sampled from a woman aged 18-35 years with type 1 diabetes.

This clone was observed a few times. The chain has TRBV4-1 and TRBJ2-1, with TRBD2 matching 10 bases. J gave up 7 bases and V 2 bases, and 17 bases lay outside the gene matches. The CDR3 length is 19 residues. Germline lookup yields CDR1 MGHRA and CDR2 YSYEKL. The CDR3 DNA is TGCGCCAGCAGCCAACGGTGGCTAGCGGGAGATGGTGGGTGGAATGAGCAGTTCTTC. Encoded protein: CASSQRWLAGDGGWNEQFF.

A word on this clone: The same CDR3 also results from other DNA sequences found in this sample. The V and J genes are TRBV27 and TRBJ2-7, with 8 bases that match TRBD2. Trimming at V came to 2 bases and at J to 3 bases, leaving 0 bases not matched to a gene. This CDR3 has 13 residues. The V gene's germline CDR1 is MNHEY and CDR2 SMNVEV (reference sequence). The CDR3 DNA is TGTGCCAGCAGTTTAGGGACTAGCTACGAGCAGTACTTC. This encodes CASSLGTSYEQYF.

The chain recombines TRBV30 with TRBJ2-5; D might be TRBD2 (6 bases). This CDR3 has 12 residues. CDR1 is GTSNPN, CDR2 SVGIG, per germline (reference sequence). The germline V and J ends were trimmed by 4 bases and 5 bases, with 11 bases remaining between them. The chain's CDR3 is CAWNLGGETQYF. For the CDR3, the DNA is TGTGCCTGGAACCTAGGAGGGGAGACCCAGTACTTC.

This clone has a handful of counts. The CDR3 DNA reads as TGCGCCAGCAGCCAGACTAGCGGGAGACCAGATACGCAGTATTTT. It encodes CASSQTSGRPDTQYF. This chain connects TRBV5-1 to TRBJ2-3; 12 bases align to TRBD2. Trimming at V came to 4 bases and at J to 4 bases, leaving 4 bases not matched to a gene. The CDR3 extends over 15 amino acids. CDR1 is SGHRS and CDR2 is YFSETQ in the germline V gene.

The chain carries TRBV7-2 and TRBJ2-4; perhaps TRBD1 as D (5 bases). The CDR3 length is 15 residues. The germline V gene encodes CDR1 SGHTA and CDR2 FQGNSA. V lost 1 base and J 8 bases, leaving 15 bases between the germline ends. The CDR3 here is CASSLGTWIGDIQYF. The CDR3 coding sequence is TGTGCCAGCAGCTTAGGGACCTGGATAGGGGACATTCAGTACTTC.

This clone appeared a few times. This chain joins TRBV2 and TRBJ2-2, with D tentatively TRBD1 (5 bases). CDR1 is SNHLY and CDR2 is FYNNEI in the germline V gene. The V and J ends lost 4 bases and 5 bases respectively, with 11 bases between them. This CDR3 is 14 amino acids long. In DNA, the CDR3 is TGTGCCAGCAGTGTTGGGGCGGCGACCGGGGAGCTGTTTTTT. Translating gives CASSVGAATGELFF.

This clone came up a few times. V gene TRBV7-3 combines with J gene TRBJ2-1; TRBD1 matches at 8 bases. V trimming: 1 base; J trimming: 6 bases; junction bases outside the gene matches: 5. CDR1 and CDR2 (germline): SGHTA, FQGTGA. The CDR3 has 15 residues. CDR3 amino acids: CASSLRGQETNEQFF. The CDR3 nucleotides are TGTGCCAGCAGCTTAAGGGGACAGGAGACCAATGAGCAGTTCTTC. Based on the CDR3 plus reference TRBV7-3 and TRBJ2-1, the full variable domain is GAGVSQTPSNKVTEKGKYVELRCDPISGHTALYWYRQSLGQGPEFLIYFQGTGAADDSGLPNDRFFAVRPEGSVSTLKIQRTERGDSAVYLCASSLRGQETNEQFFGPGTRLTVL.

The V gene is TRBV9, the J gene TRBJ1-1, with TRBD1 identical over 8 bases. The germline V gene encodes CDR1 SGDLS and CDR2 YYNGEE. V trimming: 0 bases; J trimming: 0 bases; junction bases outside the gene matches: 1. This CDR3 is built from 15 residues. The CDR3 DNA is TGTGCCAGCAGCGTAGAGGACAGGGTGAACACTGAAGCTTTCTTT. Its translation is CASSVEDRVNTEAFF.

The table lists this clone with a few counts. The rearrangement links TRBV19 to TRBJ1-5; 9 bases line up with TRBD1. There are 15 residues in the CDR3. Trimming removed 5 bases from V and 7 bases from J; junction bases left unmatched: 9. Germline loops: CDR1 LNHDA, CDR2 SQIVND (reference sequence). Here the CDR3 DNA reads TGTGCCAGTAGTCCGGGACAGGGCCCCCTCCAGCCCCAGCATTTT. This gives the protein CASSPGQGPLQPQHF.

This clone was seen only a few times. The chain has TRBV2 and TRBJ2-7, with a tentative D call TRBD2 (5 bases). With 7 bases removed from V and 3 bases from J, the gap between germline ends came to 10 bases. Germline CDR1 SNHLY, CDR2 FYNNEI. The CDR3 contains 12 residues. The CDR3 nucleotides read TGTGCCAGCATCCTAGCACGCTACGAGCAGTACTTC. It encodes CASILARYEQYF. Full variable domain (missing parts from reference TRBV2 and TRBJ2-7): EPEVTQTPSHQVTQMGQEVILRCVPISNHLYFYWYRQILGQKVEFLVSFYNNEISEKSEIFDDQFSVERPDGSNFTLKIRSTKLEDSAMYFCASILARYEQYFGPGTRLTVT.

This clone was detected a few times. The CDR3 is CASSSPTSGGLNIQYF. Here the CDR3 DNA reads TGTGCCAGCAGTTCCCCCACGTCGGGCGGGCTAAACATTCAGTACTTC. The V and J genes are TRBV28 and TRBJ2-4; D may be TRBD2 (5 bases). The CDR3 has 16 residues. The germline V gene has CDR1 MDHEN and CDR2 SYDVKM. Trimming took off 4 bases at V and 6 bases at J, with 19 bases between the two ends.

The J gene is TRBJ1-2, the V gene TRBV2, with 10 bases that match TRBD1. This CDR3 is built from 14 residues. Germline CDR1 and CDR2: SNHLY and FYNNEI. Trimming removed 6 bases from V and 2 bases from J; junction bases left unmatched: 3. The CDR3 reads CASRTGQGNYGYTF. For the CDR3, the DNA is TGTGCCAGCAGAACGGGACAGGGGAACTATGGCTACACCTTC.

Concerning this clone: Other DNA sequences in the same sample also yield this CDR3. V is TRBV28 and J is TRBJ2-7; possible D gene TRBD1, 5 bases. The V end was cut by 5 bases, the J end by 4 bases, with 6 bases between. This CDR3 comprises 11 residues. Germline CDR1 and CDR2: MDHEN and SYDVKM. The CDR3 protein is CASSQGYEQYF. CDR3 coding DNA: TGTGCCAGCAGTCAGGGTTACGAGCAGTACTTC. Together with reference TRBV28 and TRBJ2-7, the CDR3 gives the full variable domain: DVKVTQSSRYLVKRTGEKVFLECVQDMDHENMFWYRQDPGLGLRLIYFSYDVKMKEKGDIPEGYSVSREKKERFSLILESASTNQTSMYLCASSQGYEQYFGPGTRLTVT.

This clone was picked up a small number of times. CDR3 protein: CASRGLPLNEQFF. Here the CDR3 DNA reads TGTGCCAGCAGGGGACTACCCTTGAATGAGCAGTTCTTC. The V call is TRBV28, the J call TRBJ2-1; TRBD2 agrees at 7 bases. CDR3 size: 13 residues. Per germline, CDR1 MDHEN and CDR2 SYDVKM. V was pared by 6 bases and J by 7 bases, with 6 bases of the junction left unmatched.

In DNA, the CDR3 is TGTGCCTGGAGCGGGTTAGCGGGAGTTGGCACCGGGGAGCTGTTTTTT. Amino acids: CAWSGLAGVGTGELFF. This chain joins TRBV30 and TRBJ2-2; 9 bases align to TRBD2. Germline V gives CDR1 GTSNPN, CDR2 SVGIG (reference sequence). The CDR3 consists of 16 residues. Trimming at V came to 3 bases and at J to 4 bases, leaving 9 bases not matched to a gene.

This clone was observed many times. V usage is TRBV7-9 and J usage is TRBJ2-3; unclear D gene. V was trimmed by 5 bases and J by 2 bases, leaving 2 bases between them. This CDR3 spans 11 amino acids. Germline V CDR1 and CDR2: SEHNR, FQNEAQ (reference sequence). The CDR3 sequence: CASSHTDTQYF. In DNA form, the CDR3 reads TGTGCCAGCAGCCACACAGATACGCAGTATTTT.

This clone was observed a handful of times. The V gene is TRBV30, the J gene TRBJ1-5; no reliable D call. V dropped 2 bases and J dropped 3 bases, with 8 bases sitting between them. The germline CDR1 and CDR2 sequences are GTSNPN and SVGIG (reference sequence). This CDR3 spans 13 amino acids. CDR3 nucleotide sequence: TGTGCCTGGAGTTTTCAGGACAATCAGCCCCAGCATTTT. Its protein product is CAWSFQDNQPQHF.